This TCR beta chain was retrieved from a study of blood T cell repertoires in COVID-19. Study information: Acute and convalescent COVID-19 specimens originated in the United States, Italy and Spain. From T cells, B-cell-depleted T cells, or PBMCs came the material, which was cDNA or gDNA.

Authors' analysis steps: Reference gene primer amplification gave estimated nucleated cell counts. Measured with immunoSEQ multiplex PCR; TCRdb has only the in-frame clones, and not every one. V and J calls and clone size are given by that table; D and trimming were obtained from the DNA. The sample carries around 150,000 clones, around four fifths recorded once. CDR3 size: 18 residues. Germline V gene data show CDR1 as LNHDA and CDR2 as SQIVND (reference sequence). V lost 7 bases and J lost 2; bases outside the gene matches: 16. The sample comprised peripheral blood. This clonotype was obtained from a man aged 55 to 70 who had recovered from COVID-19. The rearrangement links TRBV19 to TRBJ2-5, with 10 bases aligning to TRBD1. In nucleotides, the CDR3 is TGTGCCAGTACCCCTTCGACAGGGGGCCCAGTTATACAAGAGACCCAGTACTTC. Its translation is CASTPSTGGPVIQETQYF. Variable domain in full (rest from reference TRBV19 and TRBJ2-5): DGGITQSPKYLFRKEGQNVTLSCEQNLNHDAMYWYRQDPGQGLRLIYYSQIVNDFQKGDIAEGYSVSREKKESFPLTVTSAQKNPTAFYLCASTPSTGGPVIQETQYFGPGTRLLVL.